Reported below is one T cell receptor (beta chain). Its antigen remains unknown. 13 Jbeta primers and 60 Vbeta primers were used for the PCR. Here immunoSEQ multiplex PCR was the method, and the copy in TCRdb shows in-frame clones only, minus some. The table includes 130,000 or so clones, over 75% detected once. The record originates from a study of cytomegalovirus exposure and HLA in healthy donors. Study-level points and caveats: In a later analysis, V- and J-gene trimming of beta chains associated with a DCLRE1C missense variant, replicated independently. In a later analysis, parvovirus B19, influenza, CMV and Epstein-Barr virus appeared linked to several top co-occurrence clusters.

Germline loops: CDR1 SGHTA, CDR2 FQGTGA. The J segment lost 5 bases and the V segment lost 3 bases, leaving 6 bases of the junction unmatched. This CDR3 is built from 16 residues. Sequencing input: PBMCs. This TCR was sampled from a man aged 30 to 45 in good health and CMV-seronegative. The V and J genes are TRBV7-3 and TRBJ2-1; 11 positions match TRBD1. The CDR3 loop reads CASSFTRDRGNNEQFF. The CDR3 region has the DNA TGTGCCAGCAGCTTCACACGGGACAGGGGGAACAATGAGCAGTTCTTC. The full variable domain, its missing parts supplied by reference TRBV7-3 and TRBJ2-1, is GAGVSQTPSNKVTEKGKYVELRCDPISGHTALYWYRQSLGQGPEFLIYFQGTGAADDSGLPNDRFFAVRPEGSVSTLKIQRTERGDSAVYLCASSFTRDRGNNEQFFGPGTRLTVL.